This T cell receptor beta chain was sequenced for a study of T cell repertoires in cytomegalovirus infection. Study overall: Based on public TCR beta signatures, there were indications of CMV infection and of a matching HLA type. Overall study findings and caveats: In two of eight donors, the top clonotype was HLA-C-restricted CMV-specific.

On this clonotype: Its antigen is unknown.

The V end lost 5 bases, the J end lost 8 bases, and 21 bases lay between the germline ends. The CDR3 loop spans 16 amino acids. The germline gives CDR1 SGHTA, CDR2 FQGNSA. TCRdb analysed the reads with MiXCR anew, one entry per CDR3 protein. Altogether under 850,000 distinct CDR3 sequences are present, 35% being singletons, with the ten largest covering about 2.8%. The TCR was taken from a human donor in good health (CMV status not recorded). Some clones in this sample may be carry-over from other donors' samples. The gene calls are TRBV7-2 and TRBJ1-4, with D uncertain. Sequenced sample: PBMCs. For the CDR3, the DNA is TGTGCCAGCAGCCTAAGCCAGAGGGCGGGCGAGGAAAAACTGTTTTTT. Residues: CASSLSQRAGEEKLFF.